This is a list of T cell receptor beta chains from one sample in a study of blood T cell repertoires in COVID-19. The repertoire was sequenced with immunoSEQ multiplex PCR; TCRdb's copy has only in-frame clones and lacks some. Of around 250,000 clones in the sample, about four fifths were seen once. The source material was PBMCs or T cells enriched from blood (not recorded which). These receptors were obtained from a man aged 45-65 years who had recovered from COVID-19. Both conserved end residues are part of each CDR3. D genes are given only for firm matches. Clone size is given for some rows only: seen once, a few or many times, or a class if the clone is expanded.

d_call,j_call,clone_size,v_call,cdr3_nt,cdr3_aa
NA,TRBJ1-1,NA,TRBV28,TGTGCCAGCAGCACTTACGGCGGGTATTCCACTGAAGCTTTCTTT,CASSTYGGYSTEAFF
NA,TRBJ2-7,NA,TRBV6-5,TGTGCCAGCAGATCCGTCTACGAGCAGTACTTC,CASRSVYEQYF
NA,TRBJ2-1,NA,TRBV27,TGTGCCAGCAGTCAAAGCGTGAGCTCCTACAATGAGCAGTTCTTC,CASSQSVSSYNEQFF
NA,TRBJ1-4,NA,TRBV6-5,TGTGCCAGCGGGGGAGGGGAAAAACTGTTTTTT,CASGGGEKLFF
NA,TRBJ1-6,few,TRBV28,TGTGCCAGCAGTTGGGAGGGTACCAGCTCCTATAATTCACCCCTCCACTTT,CASSWEGTSSYNSPLHF
NA,TRBJ1-6,NA,TRBV28,TGTGCCAGCACCCTGGTTAGAGGGAATTCACCCCTCCACTTT,CASTLVRGNSPLHF
TRBD2,TRBJ2-4,NA,TRBV6-2/TRBV6-3,TGTGCCAGCAGTGGCGGGAGGGCGCTAGCCAAAAACATTCAGTACTTC,CASSGGRALAKNIQYF
NA,TRBJ1-2,NA,TRBV6-5,TGTGCCAGCAGCTTAGACAGGAGCTATGGCTACACCTTC,CASSLDRSYGYTF
TRBD1,TRBJ1-4,few,TRBV5-6,TGTGCCAGCAGCTTAACAATAGGACAGGGGAGGAATGAGAAACTGTTTTTT,CASSLTIGQGRNEKLFF
TRBD2,TRBJ2-1,NA,TRBV3-1/TRBV3-2,TGTGCCAGCAGCCCTCTAGCGGGAGGTCTCTACAATGAGCAGTTCTTC,CASSPLAGGLYNEQFF
TRBD1,TRBJ1-2,NA,TRBV5-1,TGCGCCAGCAGCCACGGACAGGCCACTAACTATGGCTACACCTTC,CASSHGQATNYGYTF
TRBD2,TRBJ2-7,NA,TRBV7-9,TGTGCCAGCAGCGGGGACTACCCACCCTACGAGCAGTACTTC,CASSGDYPPYEQYF
TRBD1,TRBJ2-6,NA,TRBV5-1,TGCGCCAGCAGCCAAAAGGGACAGGGGGTCCTCTCTGGGGCCAACGTCCTGACTTTC,CASSQKGQGVLSGANVLTF
TRBD1,TRBJ2-4,NA,TRBV5-8,TGTGCCAGCAGCTTGGTGTCAGGGGGAAACATTCAGTACTTC,CASSLVSGGNIQYF
NA,TRBJ1-5,NA,TRBV30,TGTGCCTGGACCACGTCGGGAGGGGGGGGTCAGCCCCAGCATTTT,CAWTTSGGGGQPQHF
NA,TRBJ2-5,NA,TRBV7-7,TGTGCTAGCAGCTCCCAAGGAGCGGGTCTCCAAGAGACCCAGTACTTC,CASSSQGAGLQETQYF
TRBD2,TRBJ2-3,few,TRBV27,TGTGCCAGCAGGGGACTAGGGTCTAGCACAGATACGCAGTATTTT,CASRGLGSSTDTQYF
NA,TRBJ1-4,NA,TRBV5-1,TGCGCCAGCAGCTTGCTGGGACTCAACGGTGTTAATGAAAAACTGTTTTTT,CASSLLGLNGVNEKLFF